This record covers a single T cell receptor beta chain. As originally analysed: Nucleated cell counts were estimated from reference gene primer amplification. Measured with immunoSEQ multiplex PCR; TCRdb has only the in-frame clones, and not every one. The D gene and trimming were derived from the DNA, and the V and J assignments and clone size from that table. This sample has approximately 76,000 clones; approximately 89% occur once, and the top ten carry 10% to 15%. The CDR3 is made up of 14 amino acids. CDR1 and CDR2 from the germline V gene are MNHEY and SVGAGI. V lost 6 bases and J 0 bases, leaving 11 bases between the germline ends. This specimen comes from a study of blood T cell repertoires in COVID-19. Across the whole study: The United States, Italy and Spain were the sources of the acute and convalescent COVID-19 samples. Sources were T cells, B-cell-depleted T cells, or PBMCs; the material itself was cDNA or gDNA.

The chain has TRBV6-5 and TRBJ1-2; D gene ambiguous. This TCR derives from an older woman with acute or convalescent COVID-19. The sample consisted of peripheral blood. The DNA of the CDR3 is TGTGCCAGCAGCGATGGGCCTTCTAACTATGGCTACACCTTC. Translating it yields CASSDGPSNYGYTF.